The 5 T cell receptor beta chains listed next were all sequenced from one sample in a study of T cells in Graves' hyperthyroidism and ophthalmopathy. Amplified TCR beta CDR3 regions came from RNA transcripts. HTBI primers were employed in a first-round RT-PCR of the TCR CDR3. TCRdb itself ran the multiplex PCR reads through MiXCR, one entry per CDR3 protein. The data contain about 380,000 distinct CDR3 sequences, about 18% of them singletons. What was sequenced was blood. The source of these receptors is a young man with Graves' ophthalmopathy.

This clonotype was counted many times. The chain combines TRBV3-1 with TRBJ2-7; D not certain. This CDR3 region has 16 residues. The V and J ends lost 0 bases and 1 base respectively, with 13 bases between them. The germline gives CDR1 LGHDT, CDR2 YNNKEL (reference sequence). CDR3 region: CASSQDLPLNSYEQYF. CDR3 nucleotides: TGTGCCAGCAGCCAAGATCTGCCGCTAAATTCCTACGAGCAGTACTTC.

This clonotype was observed at least ten times. This rearrangement joins TRBV9 to TRBJ1-1, with D maybe TRBD1 (5 bases). This CDR3 has 18 residues. The germline gives CDR1 SGDLS, CDR2 YYNGEE. V was cut by 0 bases and J by 11 bases, with 29 bases left in between. The CDR3 nucleotides read TGTGCCAGCAGCGTAGGCCCAGGATGGGAGCATACGGCGGGGGACGCTTTCTTT. As protein: CASSVGPGWEHTAGDAFF.

This clonotype has at least ten counts. The gene calls are TRBV3-1 and TRBJ1-3; D gene ambiguous. The CDR3 contains 13 residues. V lost 11 bases to trimming and J lost 11 bases, with 22 bases between them. Germline V gene data show CDR1 as LGHDT and CDR2 as YNNKEL (reference sequence). CDR3 nucleotide sequence: TGTGCCCTACCCCCCCGGGATGGATCTGCCATATATTTT. Protein sequence: CALPPRDGSAIYF.

In nucleotides, the CDR3 is TGCAGTGCTAGGGGGGGGCCCCTAAGCACAGATACGCAGTATTTT. It codes for CSARGGPLSTDTQYF. The chain joins TRBV20-1 to TRBJ2-3; weak D call: TRBD2 (7 bases). Germline V gene lookup returns CDR1 DFQATT and CDR2 SNEGSKA (reference sequence). V was cut by 3 bases and J by 0 bases, with 13 bases left in between. The length of the CDR3 is 15 residues.

This clonotype was counted many times. The gene calls are TRBV29-1 and TRBJ1-1; 7 bases agree with TRBD1. Germline V gene data show CDR1 as SQVTM and CDR2 as ANQGSEA. CDR3 length: 13 residues. V gave up 3 bases and J gave up 5 bases; unmatched junction bases: 6. In DNA, the CDR3 is TGCAGCGTTGATCAGCAGGGACAGACTGAAGCTTTCTTT. It translates to CSVDQQGQTEAFF.